The 24 T cell receptor beta chains below all came from one sample that was sequenced in a study of neurological immune-mediated disorders. Via MiXCR, TCRdb re-called the 5' RACE reads, giving one row per CDR3 protein. The table lists around 78,000 distinct CDR3 sequences, roughly 18% of them singletons. Sequenced material: PBMCs. The receptors were sampled from a woman aged 40 to 49 in good health.

This clonotype appeared many times. The chain combines TRBV28 with TRBJ1-1; the D gene is possibly TRBD1 (5 bases). The germline V gene encodes CDR1 MDHEN and CDR2 SYDVKM. Trimming pared 6 bases from V and 4 bases from J, leaving 12 bases between. The CDR3 extends over 13 amino acids. The CDR3 protein is CASSKGDRTEAFF. CDR3 nucleotide sequence: TGTGCCAGCAGCAAAGGGGACCGCACTGAAGCTTTCTTT.

V gene TRBV20-1 combines with J gene TRBJ1-4, with 7 bases lining up with TRBD1. V trimming: 5 bases; J trimming: 8 bases; junction bases outside the gene matches: 14. The CDR3 has 15 amino acids. The germline V gene has CDR1 DFQATT and CDR2 SNEGSKA (reference sequence). The CDR3: CSAFTEGQVGEKLFF. Written as DNA, the CDR3 is TGCAGTGCTTTCACCGAAGGACAGGTCGGAGAAAAACTGTTTTTT.

This clonotype was recorded at least ten times. V and J are TRBV12-3 or TRBV12-4 and TRBJ1-5; tentatively, D is TRBD1 (5 bases). The V end lost 7 bases, the J end lost 0 bases, and 10 bases lay between the germline ends. The CDR3 consists of 14 residues. The DNA for the CDR3 is TGTGCCAGCATGATGGGGGGTAGCAATCAGCCCCAGCATTTT. Protein sequence: CASMMGGSNQPQHF.

This chain joins TRBV10-3 and TRBJ1-5; 7 positions match TRBD1. V was pared by 4 bases and J by 5 bases, with 2 bases of the junction left unmatched. CDR1 is ENHRY and CDR2 is SYGVKD in the germline V gene. The CDR3 has 13 amino acids. CDR3 sequence reads: CAISGGQHQPQHF. The CDR3 DNA reads TGTGCCATCAGTGGGGGACAGCATCAGCCCCAGCATTTT.

This clonotype was detected ten times or more. The rearrangement links TRBV4-3 to TRBJ2-2, with D unresolved. In germline, CDR1 is LGHNA, CDR2 YSLEER. Deletions cut 4 bases from V and 1 base from J, with 16 bases between. This CDR3 spans 17 amino acids. This CDR3 reads CASSPQAGILNTGELFF. In DNA, the CDR3 is TGCGCCAGCAGCCCCCAGGCCGGTATCTTGAACACCGGGGAGCTGTTTTTT.

With regard to this clonotype: A single base separates this from a much larger clone, so it may be a read error. The chain employs TRBV6-2 or TRBV6-3 and TRBJ2-7, with TRBD2 identical over 11 bases. CDR1 MNHEY and CDR2 SVGEGT come from the germline V gene. V dropped 5 bases and J dropped 3; count of bases not matched to a gene: 6. The CDR3 is made up of 15 amino acids. The CDR3 bases are TGTGCCAGCAGTCAACCGGGACTAGCGGTCTACGAGCAGTACGTC. Translated: CASSQPGLAVYEQYV.

This clonotype came up many times. The genes are TRBV7-2 and TRBJ2-6; D possibly uses TRBD1 or TRBD2 (5 bases each). Per the germline V gene, CDR1 is SGHTA and CDR2 is FQGNSA. Trimming took off 4 bases at V and 1 base at J, with 11 bases between the two ends. The CDR3 is made up of 16 amino acids. CDR3 sequence reads: CASSSGTLSGANVLTF. The CDR3 DNA reads as TGTGCCAGCAGCTCCGGGACCCTTTCTGGGGCCAACGTCCTGACTTTC.

On this clonotype itself: This may be a read error, as it is one base from a much larger clone. The CDR3 coding sequence is TGTGCCAGCTCACCAGGCGCAGGCAAAGAGGGCACTGAAGCTTTCTTT. Translated: CASSPGAGKEGTEAFF. The chain has TRBV18 and TRBJ1-1, with D uncertain. Germline V gives CDR1 KGHSH, CDR2 LQKENI. The CDR3 length is 16 residues. V lost 2 bases and J lost 4, with 17 bases in between. Filled out from reference TRBV18 and TRBJ1-1, the complete variable domain reads NAGVMQNPRHLVRRRGQEARLRCSPMKGHSHVYWYRQLPEEGLKFMVYLQKENIIDESGMPKERFSAEFPKEGPSILRIQQVVRGDSAAYFCASSPGAGKEGTEAFFGQGTRLTVV.

This clonotype was counted many times. The chain recombines TRBV6-5 with TRBJ1-1, with a possible D match to TRBD1 (6 bases). The V end was cut by 6 bases, the J end by 0 bases, with 11 bases between. Germline values: CDR1 MNHEY, CDR2 SVGAGI. The CDR3 has 14 residues. CDR3: CASSAEGVNTEAFF. DNA for the CDR3: TGTGCCAGCAGCGCTGAGGGGGTGAACACTGAAGCTTTCTTT.

For this clonotype: A much larger clone lies a single base off, so this may be a read error. The rearrangement joins TRBV12-3 or TRBV12-4 to TRBJ2-5; D could derive from TRBD1 or TRBD2 (6 bases each). V was cut by 7 bases and J by 5 bases, with 20 bases left in between. The CDR3 spans 15 residues. The DNA of the CDR3 is TGTGCCAGCAACGAGGGGGGCTGTGTCAATGAGACCCAGTACTTC. As protein: CASNEGGCVNETQYF.

The genes are TRBV7-2 and TRBJ2-4, with TRBD1 identical over 8 bases. Germline-derived CDR1 and CDR2 are SGHTA and FQGNSA. The CDR3 consists of 17 residues. Unmatched junction bases numbered 13, after V lost 0 bases and J lost 9 bases. The CDR3 here is CASSLASGTGADSIQYF. In DNA, the CDR3 is TGTGCCAGCAGCTTAGCGTCCGGGACAGGTGCCGATAGCATTCAGTACTTC.

In its sample, this clonotype was seen many times. The chain is built from TRBV20-1 and TRBJ2-1; D could derive from TRBD1 or TRBD2 (6 bases each). The germline V gene has CDR1 DFQATT and CDR2 SNEGSKA (reference sequence). This CDR3 has 14 amino acids. Trimming removed 3 bases at V and 9 bases at J, with 18 bases between. CDR3 sequence: CSARQGRRGGEQFF. The CDR3 nucleotides are TGCAGTGCTAGGCAGGGGAGGCGGGGCGGTGAGCAGTTCTTC.

In its sample, this clonotype was seen many times. The rearrangement joins TRBV7-6 to TRBJ2-7; 14 nucleotides line up with TRBD2. V was clipped by 4 bases and J by 0 bases; unmatched bases: 11. CDR1 is SGHVS and CDR2 is FNYEAQ in the germline V gene. This CDR3 has 19 amino acids. CDR3 coding DNA: TGTGCCAGCAGCTCACCACCGGGACTAGCGGGGGTTCTCTCCTACGAGCAGTACTTC. It is translated as CASSSPPGLAGVLSYEQYF.

Ten or more counts support this clonotype. The chain couples TRBV5-1 to TRBJ2-5; 15 bases map to TRBD2. The CDR3 has 16 residues. Germline-derived CDR1 and CDR2 are SGHRS and YFSETQ. V dropped 4 bases and J dropped 4; count of bases not matched to a gene: 5. CDR3 sequence: CASSMGLAGGRETQYF. The CDR3, as DNA: TGCGCCAGCAGCATGGGACTAGCGGGGGGAAGAGAGACCCAGTACTTC.

This clonotype was detected many times. This sequence joins TRBV20-1 and TRBJ2-5; 10 bases align to TRBD1. Germline CDR1 DFQATT, CDR2 SNEGSKA (reference sequence). The V gene end was trimmed by 5 bases and the J gene end by 4 bases; junction bases not matched to a gene: 4. The CDR3 totals 13 residues. CDR3 sequence: CSAPGQGGETQYF. The DNA for the CDR3 is TGCAGTGCTCCCGGACAGGGGGGAGAGACCCAGTACTTC.

Many counts were recorded for this clonotype. The J gene is TRBJ1-6, the V gene TRBV20-1; 7 bases match TRBD1. V shed 0 bases and J 4 bases; nucleotides not matched to a gene: 3. The CDR3 consists of 15 residues. CDR1 DFQATT and CDR2 SNEGSKA come from the germline V gene (reference sequence). DNA of the CDR3: TGCAGTGCTAGAGAAGGGGGCGCTTATAATTCACCCCTCCACTTT. Its protein is CSAREGGAYNSPLHF.

This clonotype has ten or more counts. This rearrangement joins TRBV7-3 to TRBJ2-1; possibly TRBD2 for D (5 bases). Germline CDR1 SGHTA, CDR2 FQGTGA. The CDR3 is 17 residues long. Trimming removed 1 base at V and 9 bases at J, with 22 bases between. The CDR3 is CASSLNPGLPMGGEQFF. CDR3 DNA sequence: TGTGCCAGCAGCTTAAACCCTGGACTGCCCATGGGTGGTGAGCAGTTCTTC. Drawing the rest from reference TRBV7-3 and TRBJ2-1, the complete variable domain is GAGVSQTPSNKVTEKGKYVELRCDPISGHTALYWYRQSLGQGPEFLIYFQGTGAADDSGLPNDRFFAVRPEGSVSTLKIQRTERGDSAVYLCASSLNPGLPMGGEQFFGPGTRLTVL.

V and J are TRBV6-2 or TRBV6-3 and TRBJ2-5; 11 bases match TRBD2. This CDR3 is built from 21 residues. Trimming took 7 bases from V and 2 from J; bases not matched to a gene: 24. CDR1 MNHEY and CDR2 SVGEGT come from the germline V gene. Here the CDR3 DNA reads TGTGCCAGCATCAATCCCTCACTTAGGGCGACTAGCGGGATGTTTCAAGAGACCCAGTACTTC. Translation: CASINPSLRATSGMFQETQYF.

The rearrangement links TRBV9 to TRBJ2-3; 10 bases fit TRBD2. Losses at the gene ends were 1 base for V and 5 bases for J; bases not matched to a gene: 4. This CDR3 region has 15 residues. Germline values: CDR1 SGDLS, CDR2 YYNGEE. This CDR3 reads CASSVSGGGGDTQYF. CDR3 coding DNA: TGTGCCAGCAGCGTAAGCGGGGGGGGAGGAGATACGCAGTATTTT.

This clonotype was found many times. The V call is TRBV14, the J call TRBJ2-2; no firm D call. Per the germline V gene, CDR1 is SGHDN and CDR2 is FVKESK. The CDR3 length is 13 residues. V was clipped by 3 bases and J by 4 bases, with 6 bases between them. CDR3 DNA sequence: TGTGCCAGCAGCCATGTGGGCACCGGGGAGCTGTTTTTT. Amino acids: CASSHVGTGELFF.

The sample holds many counts of this clonotype. V and J are TRBV12-3 or TRBV12-4 and TRBJ2-1, with D hard to call. This CDR3 spans 12 amino acids. V was cut by 6 bases and J by 8 bases, with 11 bases left in between. CDR3 in DNA: TGTGCCAGCAGCCCCCGGCAAGATGAGCAGTTCTTC. Protein sequence: CASSPRQDEQFF.

V is TRBV7-4 and J is TRBJ2-1; 8 bases map to TRBD2. Germline loops: CDR1 SGHVT, CDR2 SQSDAQ. The junction had 23 bases not matched to a gene; V was cut back by 1 base and J by 12 bases. This CDR3 has 19 residues. This CDR3 reads CASSLGPTSVPSSYNMQFF. The DNA for the CDR3 is TGTGCCAGCAGCTTAGGACCGACTAGCGTCCCTTCTTCCTACAATATGCAGTTCTTC.

A note on this clonotype: A junction end diverges from the germline sequence, so it may reflect a read error. In nucleotides, the CDR3 is TGCGCCAGCAGCTTGGGGATGGACGAGCGGTACTTC. Its translation: CASSLGMDERYF. The V call is TRBV5-1, the J call TRBJ2-7, with unresolved D. CDR1 is SGHRS and CDR2 is YFSETQ in the germline V gene. This CDR3 region has 12 residues.

This clonotype was counted ten times or more. The V gene is TRBV5-6, the J gene TRBJ2-1; 7 bases are shared with TRBD2. The CDR3 has 15 residues. With 4 bases clipped from V and 5 bases from J, the junction kept 9 bases outside the gene matches. Germline CDR1 is SGHDT and CDR2 is YYEEEE. The CDR3 is CASSRPSGTDNEQFF. The CDR3 nucleotides read TGTGCCAGCAGCCGCCCCAGCGGGACCGACAATGAGCAGTTCTTC.